The 17 T cell receptor beta chains reported below all come from one sample, sequenced in a study of shared clonotypes between healthy human individuals. TCRdb's copy holds only in-frame clones and misses some; the assay was immunoSEQ multiplex PCR. Of hundreds of thousands of clones in the sample, 70% to 80% are singletons; the top ten hold approximately 13%. The material sequenced was PBMCs. The receptor set was obtained from a woman aged 40 to 49 in good health. Some clones in this sample may be carry-over from other donors' samples.

This chain joins TRBV4-1 and TRBJ2-6; no clear D gene. V lost 1 base and J 0 bases, leaving 4 bases between the germline ends. This CDR3 region has 15 residues. The germline V gene has CDR1 MGHRA and CDR2 YSYEKL. CDR3 sequence reads: CASSQGGSGANVLTF. As DNA, the CDR3 is TGCGCCAGCAGCCAAGGTGGCTCTGGGGCCAACGTCCTGACTTTC.

The V call is TRBV30, the J call TRBJ2-7, with 8 bases lining up with TRBD1. The CDR3 loop spans 13 amino acids. The germline CDR1 and CDR2 sequences are GTSNPN and SVGIG (reference sequence). V dropped 3 bases and J dropped 0; count of bases not matched to a gene: 1. Written as DNA, the CDR3 is TGTGCCTGGAGCAGGGGGCCCTCCTACGAGCAGTACTTC. This codes for CAWSRGPSYEQYF. Full variable domain (missing parts from reference TRBV30 and TRBJ2-7): SQTIHQWPATLVQPVGSPLSLECTVEGTSNPNLYWYRQAAGRGLQLLFYSVGIGQISSEVPQNLSASRPQDRQFILSSKKLLLSDSGFYLCAWSRGPSYEQYFGPGTRLTVT.

The chain recombines TRBV7-6 with TRBJ2-1; D is tentatively TRBD1 or TRBD2 (5 bases each). Between the trimmed V and J ends, which lost 5 bases and 2 bases, there was a span of 22 bases. This CDR3 comprises 18 residues. Germline V gene lookup returns CDR1 SGHVS and CDR2 FNYEAQ. The CDR3 DNA sequence: TGTGCCAGCAGCCCTTACGCCACCGGGACCCGAACCTACAATGAGCAGTTCTTC. The encoded protein is CASSPYATGTRTYNEQFF.

V is TRBV7-2 and J is TRBJ2-3, with unresolved D. Trimming took off 5 bases at V and 5 bases at J, with 8 bases between the two ends. This CDR3 spans 12 amino acids. The germline V gene encodes CDR1 SGHTA and CDR2 FQGNSA. DNA of the CDR3: TGTGCCAGCAGCCCCGGCCAAGATACGCAGTATTTT. Translated: CASSPGQDTQYF.

The V gene is TRBV14, the J gene TRBJ2-5; D remains unclear. The CDR3 covers 14 residues. V was pared by 0 bases and J by 7 bases, with 12 bases between. In germline, CDR1 is SGHDN, CDR2 FVKESK. The CDR3 loop reads CASSQETARRTQYF. The CDR3 coding sequence is TGTGCCAGCAGCCAAGAAACTGCAAGGAGGACCCAGTACTTC. The whole variable domain, filled in from reference TRBV14 and TRBJ2-5, reads EAGVTQFPSHSVIEKGQTVTLRCDPISGHDNLYWYRRVMGKEIKFLLHFVKESKQDESGMPNNRFLAERTGGTYSTLKVQPAELEDSGVYFCASSQETARRTQYFGPGTRLLVL.

This clone was seen a single time. V gene TRBV30 combines with J gene TRBJ2-5; possibly TRBD1 or TRBD2 for D (5 bases each). The CDR3 loop spans 13 amino acids. Germline lookup yields CDR1 GTSNPN and CDR2 SVGIG (reference sequence). Deletions cut 2 bases from V and 4 bases from J, with 11 bases between. CDR3 DNA: TGTGCCTGGAGTATTGGGACCCCAGAGACCCAGTACTTC. This gives the protein CAWSIGTPETQYF.

For this clone: Likely a read error: the CDR3 ends without its conserved phenylalanine or tryptophan. The limits of the CDR3 on the DNA are not certain, so only TCRdb's listed CDR3 is given. The chain is built from TRBV6-5 and TRBJ1-2. The CDR3 has 12 amino acids, counting both end residues. Germline CDR1 and CDR2: MNHEY and SVGAGI. CDR3 in amino acids: CASSEAQRVFLL.

The V gene is TRBV11-3, the J gene TRBJ2-1; D is possibly TRBD1 or TRBD2 (6 bases each). Germline CDR1 reads SGHNT; CDR2 reads YENEEA. V lost 1 base and J 9 bases, leaving 16 bases between the germline ends. This CDR3 is built from 15 residues. The CDR3 nucleotides read TGTGCCAGCAGCTTAGGTCTAGGAGGGGGAATTGAGCAGTTCTTC. As protein: CASSLGLGGGIEQFF.

The V and J genes are TRBV7-9 and TRBJ1-1; a weak D match, TRBD1 (5 bases). The CDR3 has 14 residues. The germline V and J ends were trimmed by 1 base and 5 bases, with 11 bases remaining between them. Germline CDR1 and CDR2: SEHNR and FQNEAQ (reference sequence). The CDR3 bases are TGTGCCAGCAGCTTAGGCGGGGGAAGTACTGAAGCTTTCTTT. This translates into CASSLGGGSTEAFF. Based on the CDR3 plus reference TRBV7-9 and TRBJ1-1, the full variable domain is DTGVSQNPRHKITKRGQNVTFRCDPISEHNRLYWYRQTLGQGPEFLTYFQNEAQLEKSRLLSDRFSAERPKGSFSTLEIQRTEQGDSAMYLCASSLGGGSTEAFFGQGTRLTVV.

The J gene is TRBJ2-1, the V gene TRBV18; no definite D call. CDR3 length equals 13 residues. Germline CDR1 KGHSH, CDR2 LQKENI. V was shortened by 0 bases and J by 7 bases, with 7 bases between the two germline ends. CDR3 DNA sequence: TGTGCCAGCTCACCACCCGCGTCGAATGAGCAGTTCTTC. Translation: CASSPPASNEQFF.

The chain couples TRBV5-1 to TRBJ2-2; D is possibly TRBD1 or TRBD2 (5 bases each). V lost 0 bases to trimming and J lost 3 bases, with 9 bases between them. The CDR3 contains 15 residues. Germline V gene sequence: CDR1 SGHRS, CDR2 YFSETQ. The CDR3 DNA is TGCGCCAGCAGCTTGGACGGGACCGACACCGGGGAGCTGTTTTTT. This encodes CASSLDGTDTGELFF.

V gene TRBV5-4 combines with J gene TRBJ2-3; 8 bases line up with TRBD2. V gave up 4 bases and J gave up 4 bases; unmatched junction bases: 14. The CDR3 runs to 17 residues. The germline V gene has CDR1 SGHNT and CDR2 YYREEE (reference sequence). CDR3 bases: TGTGCCAGCAGCCCGGGGGGGGCGGGAGGCCCCGCAGATACGCAGTATTTT. As protein: CASSPGGAGGPADTQYF.

This clone was seen more than once but under ten times. The chain couples TRBV6-6 to TRBJ1-6; 7 bases map to TRBD1. This CDR3 is built from 15 residues. Trimming removed 8 bases from V and 11 bases from J; junction bases left unmatched: 15. CDR1 MNHNY and CDR2 SVGAGI come from the germline V gene (reference sequence). The CDR3 bases are TGTGCCAGCGGGGACAGTAGGCTCGGTAGAGCACCCCTCCACTTT. It specifies CASGDSRLGRAPLHF.

Notes on this clone: A far larger clone is a single base away, which makes a read error likely. It is unclear where the CDR3 begins or ends on the DNA, so no DNA is shown, and the CDR3 is as TCRdb lists it. Other nucleotide sequences from this sample produce the same CDR3. The J gene is TRBJ1-1, the V gene TRBV29-1; the table names TRBD1, a call not compared with the DNA. From its first to its last residue, the CDR3 has 13 amino acids. Germline V gene lookup returns CDR1 SQVTM and CDR2 ANQGSEA. CDR3 region: CSVAQGSGTEAFF.

This chain links TRBV5-5 with TRBJ1-5, with D maybe TRBD1 (6 bases). The CDR3 has 14 amino acids. V was shortened by 4 bases and J by 1 base, with 9 bases between the two germline ends. Germline assignment: CDR1 SGHKS and CDR2 YYEKEE (reference sequence). CDR3 DNA: TGTGCCAGCAGCCCCCAGGGGAGCAATCAGCCCCAGCATTTT. Protein: CASSPQGSNQPQHF. Complete variable domain (other parts from reference TRBV5-5 and TRBJ1-5): DAGVTQSPTHLIKTRGQQVTLRCSPISGHKSVSWYQQVLGQGPQFIFQYYEKEERGRGNFPDRFSARQFPNYSSELNVNALLLGDSALYLCASSPQGSNQPQHFGDGTRLSIL.

V gene TRBV25-1 combines with J gene TRBJ2-5; D possibly uses TRBD1 or TRBD2 (5 bases each). Germline V lookup: CDR1 MGHDK, CDR2 SYGVNS. The length of the CDR3 is 14 residues. Trimming shortened V by 3 bases and J by 0 bases, and 8 bases separated the two germline ends. The CDR3 loop is CASSEPGHQETQYF. The CDR3 DNA is TGTGCCAGCAGTGAGCCGGGACACCAAGAGACCCAGTACTTC.

This sequence joins TRBV19 and TRBJ1-5; 8 bases agree with TRBD1. Germline values: CDR1 LNHDA, CDR2 SQIVND (reference sequence). CDR3 size: 13 residues. Trimming removed 6 bases from V and 6 bases from J; junction bases left unmatched: 4. CDR3 bases: TGTGCCAGTAGACAGGGGGGAGGTCAGCCCCAGCATTTT. Protein: CASRQGGGQPQHF.